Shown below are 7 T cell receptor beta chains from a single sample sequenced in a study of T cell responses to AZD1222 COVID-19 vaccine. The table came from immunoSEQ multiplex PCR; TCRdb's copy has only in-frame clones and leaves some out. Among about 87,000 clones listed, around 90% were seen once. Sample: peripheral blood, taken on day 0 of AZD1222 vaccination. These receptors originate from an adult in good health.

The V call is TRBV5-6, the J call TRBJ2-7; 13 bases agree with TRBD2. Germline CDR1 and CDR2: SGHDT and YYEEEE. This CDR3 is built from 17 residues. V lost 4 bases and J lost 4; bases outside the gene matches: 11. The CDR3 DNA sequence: TGTGCCAGCAGCATCTACCCGGGACTAGCGGGGATGTACGAGCAGTACTTC. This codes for CASSIYPGLAGMYEQYF.

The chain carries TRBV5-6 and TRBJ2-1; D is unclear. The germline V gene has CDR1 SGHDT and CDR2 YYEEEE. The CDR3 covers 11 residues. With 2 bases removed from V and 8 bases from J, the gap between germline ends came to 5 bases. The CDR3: CASSLAYEQFF. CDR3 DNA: TGTGCCAGCAGCTTAGCCTATGAGCAGTTCTTC.

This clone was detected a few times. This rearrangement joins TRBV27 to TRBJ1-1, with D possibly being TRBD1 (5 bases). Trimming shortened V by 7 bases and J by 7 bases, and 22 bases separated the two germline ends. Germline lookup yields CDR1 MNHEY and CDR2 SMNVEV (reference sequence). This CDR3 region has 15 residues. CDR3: CASTDLAPGNGEAFF. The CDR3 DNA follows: TGTGCCAGCACCGACCTGGCGCCAGGGAATGGTGAAGCTTTCTTT.

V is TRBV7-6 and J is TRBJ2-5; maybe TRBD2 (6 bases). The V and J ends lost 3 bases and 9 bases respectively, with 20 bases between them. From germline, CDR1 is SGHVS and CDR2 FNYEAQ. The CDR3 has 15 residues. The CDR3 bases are TGTGCCAGCAGCTTGGACACGGCGTCCTCGGGGGCCCAGTACTTC. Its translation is CASSLDTASSGAQYF.

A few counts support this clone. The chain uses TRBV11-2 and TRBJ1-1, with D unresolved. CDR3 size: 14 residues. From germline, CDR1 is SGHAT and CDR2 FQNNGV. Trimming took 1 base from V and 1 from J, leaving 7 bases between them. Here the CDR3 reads CASSLGLGNTEAFF. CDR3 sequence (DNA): TGTGCCAGCAGCTTAGGTTTAGGGAACACTGAAGCTTTCTTT.

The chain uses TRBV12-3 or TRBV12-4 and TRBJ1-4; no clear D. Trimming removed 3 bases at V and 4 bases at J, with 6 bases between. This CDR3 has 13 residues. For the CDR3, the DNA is TGTGCCAGCAGTTTTACACTTAATGAAAAACTGTTTTTT. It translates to CASSFTLNEKLFF.

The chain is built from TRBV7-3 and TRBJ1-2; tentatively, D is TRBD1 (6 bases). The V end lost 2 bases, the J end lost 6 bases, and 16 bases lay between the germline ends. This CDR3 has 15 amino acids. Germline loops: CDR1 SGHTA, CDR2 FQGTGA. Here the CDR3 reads CASSLDTGSADGYTF. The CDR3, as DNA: TGTGCCAGCAGCTTAGATACAGGGTCCGCGGATGGCTACACCTTC.